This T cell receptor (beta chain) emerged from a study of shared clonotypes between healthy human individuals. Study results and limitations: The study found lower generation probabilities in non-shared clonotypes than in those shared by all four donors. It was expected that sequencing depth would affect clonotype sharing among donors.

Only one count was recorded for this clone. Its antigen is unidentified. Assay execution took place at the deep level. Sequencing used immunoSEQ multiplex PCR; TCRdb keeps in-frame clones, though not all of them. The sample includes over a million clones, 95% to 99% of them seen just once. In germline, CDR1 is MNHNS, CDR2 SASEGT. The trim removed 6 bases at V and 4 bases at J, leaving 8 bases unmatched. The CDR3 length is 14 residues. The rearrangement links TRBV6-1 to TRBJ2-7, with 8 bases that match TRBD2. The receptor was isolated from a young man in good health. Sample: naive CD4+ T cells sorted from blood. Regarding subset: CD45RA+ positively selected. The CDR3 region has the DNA TGTGCCAGCAGCGTTCAACTAGCGGAATACGAGCAGTACTTC. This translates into CASSVQLAEYEQYF.